The next 25 T cell receptor beta chains were all read from a single sample in a study of blood T cells in healthy people across ages. Then a second PCR, running roughly 7 to 11 cycles, was carried out with a sample-barcoded 5' primer and a J-beta primer mix. TCRdb called the 5' RACE reads again in MiXCR, with one record for every CDR3 protein. The repertoire consists of around 1.7 million distinct CDR3 sequences, with under 30% occurring once and the leading ten covering 7.7%. The sample comprised blood. The receptors originated from a woman aged 25-40 years in good health.

As for this clonotype: Mismatch with germline at one junction end may stem from a read error. The genes are TRBV7-9 and TRBJ2-1, with 13 positions matching TRBD2. This CDR3 spans 18 amino acids. The germline CDR1 and CDR2 sequences are SEHNR and FQNEAQ (reference sequence). CDR3: CVSSPRDGGLAGYNEQFF. DNA for the CDR3: TGTGTCAGCAGCCCCCGGGACGGGGGACTAGCGGGGTACAATGAGCAGTTCTTC.

The J gene is TRBJ2-1, the V gene TRBV7-6, with 9 nucleotides matching TRBD1. This CDR3 contains 17 residues. V trimming: 5 bases; J trimming: 0 bases; junction bases outside the gene matches: 8. Germline values: CDR1 SGHVS, CDR2 FNYEAQ. The CDR3 sequence is CASSAGTGIGSYNEQFF. DNA of the CDR3: TGTGCCAGCAGCGCCGGGACAGGGATCGGCTCCTACAATGAGCAGTTCTTC.

The count of this clonotype is one. The J gene is TRBJ1-6, the V gene TRBV30, with 7 positions matching TRBD1. The CDR3 runs to 15 residues. V lost 2 bases, J lost 9 bases, and 10 bases stayed unmatched. Germline V lookup: CDR1 GTSNPN, CDR2 SVGIG (reference sequence). In nucleotides, the CDR3 is TGTGCCTGGAGTCCACTACAGGGGCGAGGTTCACCCCTCCACTTT. It translates to CAWSPLQGRGSPLHF.

This clonotype was picked up a small number of times. Sequence at one end of the junction differs from germline and may be a read error. This sequence joins TRBV12-3 or TRBV12-4 and TRBJ1-6; D is perhaps TRBD1 (5 bases). The CDR3 runs 12 residues. The chain's CDR3 is CASTTGDSPLHF. DNA for the CDR3: TGTGCCAGCACCACAGGTGATTCCCCCCTCCACTTT.

Note on this clonotype: At one boundary the junction diverges from the germline segment, which might be a read error. This chain connects TRBV12-3 or TRBV12-4 to TRBJ1-1; possibly TRBD1 for D (5 bases). The CDR3 is 16 residues long. CDR3 protein: CATGLRAGYLNTEVFF. The CDR3 DNA reads as TGTGCCACTGGCCTCAGAGCAGGGTACCTGAACACTGAAGTTTTCTTT.

V is TRBV20-1 and J is TRBJ2-3, with D perhaps TRBD1 or TRBD2 (6 bases each). CDR1 and CDR2 (germline): DFQATT, SNEGSKA (reference sequence). This CDR3 region has 11 residues. In DNA form, the CDR3 reads TGCAGGGCTGAAGGGGGGGATACGCAGTATTTT. Translated, it gives CRAEGGDTQYF.

This clonotype is a singleton in its sample. The rearrangement uses TRBV12-3 or TRBV12-4 and TRBJ1-1; D is uncertain. The length of the CDR3 is 14 residues. V was clipped by 5 bases and J by 1 base, with 11 bases between them. The CDR3 sequence is CASSLPPKNTEAFF. CDR3 DNA: TGTGCCAGCAGTCTACCACCGAAGAACACTGAAGCTTTCTTT.

The chain couples TRBV7-9 to TRBJ2-5, with 9 bases aligning to TRBD1. V shed 2 bases and J 5 bases; nucleotides not matched to a gene: 6. The CDR3 has 15 residues. Germline CDR1 reads SEHNR; CDR2 reads FQNEAQ (reference sequence). CDR3 DNA sequence: TGTGCCAGCAGCTTAAGGGGGACAGGGTCGGAGACCCAGTACTTC. This translates into CASSLRGTGSETQYF. The whole variable domain, filled in from reference TRBV7-9 and TRBJ2-5, reads DTGVSQNPRHKITKRGQNVTFRCDPISEHNRLYWYRQTLGQGPEFLTYFQNEAQLEKSRLLSDRFSAERPKGSFSTLEIQRTEQGDSAMYLCASSLRGTGSETQYFGPGTRLLVL.

This clonotype was seen only a few times. J is TRBJ1-2 and V is TRBV5-1; D is perhaps TRBD1 (6 bases). Germline V CDR1 and CDR2: SGHRS, YFSETQ. V was cut by 4 bases and J by 6 bases, with 16 bases left in between. This CDR3 region has 14 residues. The CDR3 loop reads CASSPGGGRHGYTF. CDR3 DNA sequence: TGCGCCAGCAGCCCCGGGGGGGGGCGGCATGGCTACACCTTC.

This clonotype was counted a few times. The chain has TRBV28 and TRBJ1-5; TRBD1 might be the D (6 bases). Looked up from germline, CDR1 is MDHEN and CDR2 is SYDVKM. V was trimmed by 3 bases and J by 6 bases, leaving 15 bases between them. The CDR3 consists of 15 residues. The CDR3: CASSFYDRSGQPQHF. The DNA for the CDR3 is TGTGCCAGCAGTTTCTACGACAGGTCAGGTCAGCCCCAGCATTTT.

The chain links TRBV20-1 to TRBJ2-7; 8 nucleotides match TRBD2. Germline V gene lookup returns CDR1 DFQATT and CDR2 SNEGSKA (reference sequence). V trimming: 4 bases; J trimming: 0 bases; junction bases outside the gene matches: 17. The CDR3 totals 18 residues. CDR3 sequence (DNA): TGCAGTGCTACCCAGGGCGCGGGGGGCCTCCCCTTCTCCTACGAGCAGTACTTC. Amino acids: CSATQGAGGLPFSYEQYF.

There are many counts of this clonotype. The CDR3 DNA is TGCGCCAGCAGCCCGGGGATTCGAGCCAAAAACATTCAGTACTTC. Its translation: CASSPGIRAKNIQYF. The chain uses TRBV5-1 and TRBJ2-4, with a possible D match to TRBD2 (5 bases). The germline gives CDR1 SGHRS, CDR2 YFSETQ. This CDR3 region has 15 residues. V lost 4 bases, J lost 0 bases, and 11 bases lay in between.

V gene TRBV21-1 combines with J gene TRBJ1-2. TRBV21-1 is recorded as a pseudogene. This CDR3 is 13 amino acids long. CDR3 nucleotide sequence: TGTGCCCGCCATCCTCCTCATGGCTATGGCTACACCTTC. As protein: CARHPPHGYGYTF.

This clonotype was seen a few times. V is TRBV7-9 and J is TRBJ2-5; 9 nucleotides match TRBD2. The CDR3 spans 13 residues. Germline CDR1 SEHNR, CDR2 FQNEAQ (reference sequence). The trim removed 6 bases at V and 7 bases at J, leaving 6 bases unmatched. CDR3 protein: CASRNSGGGTQYF. As DNA, the CDR3 is TGTGCCAGCAGGAATAGCGGGGGAGGGACCCAGTACTTC.

This chain connects TRBV20-1 to TRBJ2-4; D possibly matches TRBD1 or TRBD2 (6 bases each). CDR1 DFQATT and CDR2 SNEGSKA come from the germline V gene (reference sequence). The CDR3 has 16 amino acids. V lost 1 base, J lost 0 bases, and 13 bases lay in between. CDR3 sequence reads: CSARGGADLAKNIQYF. CDR3 bases: TGCAGTGCTAGAGGGGGGGCGGACCTAGCCAAAAACATTCAGTACTTC.

The chain couples TRBV7-2 to TRBJ1-2; tentatively, D is TRBD1 (6 bases). Per the germline V gene, CDR1 is SGHTA and CDR2 is FQGNSA. V was cut by 1 base and J by 2 bases, with 14 bases left in between. CDR3 length: 16 amino acids. The CDR3 reads CASSLGVQQGNYGYTF. The CDR3 DNA reads TGTGCCAGCAGCTTAGGGGTCCAGCAGGGGAACTATGGCTACACCTTC.

This chain connects TRBV28 to TRBJ2-7; 10 nucleotides line up with TRBD2. The CDR3 covers 12 residues. Trimming at V came to 8 bases and at J to 5 bases, leaving 3 bases not matched to a gene. Germline assignment: CDR1 MDHEN and CDR2 SYDVKM. The CDR3 DNA follows: TGTGCCAGCCTAGCGGGAGTGAACGAGCAGTACTTC. It specifies CASLAGVNEQYF. The entire variable domain, with the rest obtained from reference TRBV28 and TRBJ2-7, is as follows: DVKVTQSSRYLVKRTGEKVFLECVQDMDHENMFWYRQDPGLGLRLIYFSYDVKMKEKGDIPEGYSVSREKKERFSLILESASTNQTSMYLCASLAGVNEQYFGPGTRLTVT.

This chain uses TRBV29-1 with TRBJ2-3; 8 bases fit TRBD2. The CDR3 consists of 14 residues. With 7 bases clipped from V and 8 bases from J, the junction kept 14 bases outside the gene matches. Germline V gene data show CDR1 as SQVTM and CDR2 as ANQGSEA. CDR3 residues: CSASGTPLAGTQYF. DNA for the CDR3: TGCAGCGCAAGCGGGACTCCTCTAGCGGGTACGCAGTATTTT.

This clonotype was found a few times. This chain links TRBV12-3 or TRBV12-4 with TRBJ1-2, with TRBD1 matching 9 bases. V lost 5 bases, J lost 3 bases, and 7 bases stayed unmatched. This CDR3 is 15 amino acids long. The CDR3, as DNA: TGTGCCAGCAGTCTCACGGACAGGGGAGACTATGGCTACACCTTC. It translates to CASSLTDRGDYGYTF.

The CDR3 protein is CASSFTTQTYEQYF. The CDR3 DNA reads as TGTGCCAGCAGTTTCACAACCCAGACCTACGAGCAGTACTTC. The rearrangement links TRBV27 to TRBJ2-7; D gene ambiguous. The CDR3 consists of 14 residues. Per the germline V gene, CDR1 is MNHEY and CDR2 is SMNVEV (reference sequence). V was trimmed by 3 bases and J by 2 bases, leaving 11 bases between them.

This clonotype was counted many times. The rearrangement joins TRBV7-6 to TRBJ2-7, with 12 bases that match TRBD1. Germline V lookup: CDR1 SGHVS, CDR2 FNYEAQ. The CDR3 consists of 18 residues. V shed 1 base, J shed 1 base, and the junction held 8 bases outside the gene matches. As DNA, the CDR3 is TGTGCCAGCAGCTTAGGGACCGGGACAGGGGGCTCATCCTACGAGCAGTACTTC. Protein: CASSLGTGTGGSSYEQYF.

This clonotype was detected ten times or more. J is TRBJ2-7 and V is TRBV12-3 or TRBV12-4, with a tentative D call TRBD2 (5 bases). V was pared by 5 bases and J by 5 bases, with 7 bases between. The CDR3 is 11 amino acids. The CDR3, as DNA: TGTGCCAGCAGTCGGGATGACGAGCAGTACTTC. It specifies CASSRDDEQYF.

As DNA, the CDR3 is TGTGCCAGCATCTTTCGGGGAGGGGGTGCTAACTACAATGAGCAGTACTTC. Protein product: CASIFRGGGANYNEQYF. The chain recombines TRBV11-2 with TRBJ2-7; tentative D call: TRBD2 (7 bases). Germline V gene sequence: CDR1 SGHAT, CDR2 FQNNGV. The CDR3 is made up of 17 amino acids. The V gene lost 7 bases and the J gene lost 7 bases, with 29 bases spanning the gap.

A remark on this clonotype: At one of its ends the junction is not consistent with the germline gene, which may arise from a read error. The V call is TRBV20-1, the J call TRBJ2-1, with a weak D call TRBD2 (5 bases). The CDR3 is 15 amino acids. Per the germline V gene, CDR1 is DFQATT and CDR2 is SNEGSKA (reference sequence). CDR3 sequence reads: CSARDQEKSTGELFF. The CDR3 region has the DNA TGCAGTGCTAGAGATCAGGAGAAGTCCACCGGGGAGCTGTTCTTC.

This clonotype was picked up a small number of times. The J gene is TRBJ2-5, the V gene TRBV4-1; 8 bases are shared with TRBD2. Germline V gives CDR1 MGHRA, CDR2 YSYEKL. The CDR3 is 16 amino acids. V was pared by 4 bases and J by 0 bases, with 7 bases of the junction left unmatched. The CDR3 loop is CASSRGSGTNQETQYF. DNA of the CDR3: TGCGCCAGCAGCCGAGGTAGCGGGACCAACCAAGAGACCCAGTACTTC.